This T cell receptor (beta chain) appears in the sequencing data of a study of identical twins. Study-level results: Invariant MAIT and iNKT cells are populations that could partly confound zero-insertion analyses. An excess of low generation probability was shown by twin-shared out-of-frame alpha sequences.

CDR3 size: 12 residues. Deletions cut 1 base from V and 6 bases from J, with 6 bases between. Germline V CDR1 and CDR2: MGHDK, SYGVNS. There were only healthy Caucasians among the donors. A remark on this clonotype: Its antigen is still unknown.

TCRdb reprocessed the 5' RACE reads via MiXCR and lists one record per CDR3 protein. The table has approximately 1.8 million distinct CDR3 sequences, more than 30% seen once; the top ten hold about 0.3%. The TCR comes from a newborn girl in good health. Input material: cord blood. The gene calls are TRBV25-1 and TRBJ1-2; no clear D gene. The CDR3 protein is CASSESQDGYTF. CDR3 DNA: TGTGCCAGCAGTGAATCCCAGGATGGCTACACCTTC.